This T cell receptor beta chain was profiled in a study of blood T cell repertoires in COVID-19. Study at large: Some COVID-19 samples were acute and others convalescent; all came from the United States, Italy and Spain. Sources were T cells, B-cell-depleted T cells, or PBMCs; the material itself was cDNA or gDNA.

The CDR3 sequence is 18 residues long. In terms of age and location, participants ranged from roughly 18 to 95 years and lived in fewer than 30 US areas. As handled by the study authors: Reference gene primer amplification gave nucleated cell count estimates. Clones were read by immunoSEQ multiplex PCR, and TCRdb kept only the in-frame ones, dropping some. The V and J calls and the clone size are those of that table, but D and trimming were determined from the DNA. Among 430,000 or so clones listed, roughly 90% were seen once. Source material: PBMCs or T cells enriched from blood (not recorded which). The chain uses TRBV21-1 and TRBJ1-6; the DNA was not compared with TRBD1, the D call given in the table. TRBV21-1 is a listed pseudogene. The clonotype comes from a woman aged 40 to 50 who had recovered from COVID-19. CDR3 DNA: TGTGCCAGCAGCAAAGAAGACTCTATGGACAGGATACGGTCACCCCTCCACTTT. The encoded protein is CASSKEDSMDRIRSPLHF.